The T cell receptor (beta chain) described here comes from a study of low-dose radiotherapy and immunotherapy resistance in tumors. Study details: Cohort 1 got 0.5 Gy per fraction every 2 weeks, 6.5 Gy in total. Starting cycle 1 day 1, oral aspirin 300 mg was given daily for four cycles.

TRAV- and TRBV-specific primers primed first-strand cDNA, covering alpha and beta chains. A roughly 20-cycle PCR with a constant-region primer and V-primer adapter amplified TCRs. In TCRdb, the reads were re-called with MiXCR into one record per CDR3 protein. The table shows 80,000 to 95,000 distinct CDR3 sequences, with 8% to 10% occurring only once. This clonotype was observed many times. Trimming removed 4 bases from V and 5 bases from J; junction bases left unmatched: 1. Germline V lookup: CDR1 LGHNA, CDR2 YNFKEQ. CDR3 length: 14 residues. Time point denoted: before trial treatment. Patients deemed eligible presented with advanced solid tumors lacking tumor-infiltrating lymphocytes.

The rearrangement uses TRBV4-2 and TRBJ1-6, with 8 bases aligning to TRBD1. The source was PBMCs, collected before treatment. The clonotype was recovered from a male donor with prostate cancer. The CDR3 DNA is TGTGCCAGCAGCCGGGGACAGGATAATTCACCCCTCCACTTT. This encodes CASSRGQDNSPLHF.